This TCR beta chain comes out of a study of blood T cell repertoires in COVID-19. Study summary: Samples came from the United States, Italy and Spain, spanning acute and convalescent COVID-19. The analysed material was cDNA or gDNA that came from T cells, B-cell-depleted T cells, or PBMCs.

The CDR3 runs to 12 residues. Trimming cost V 1 base and J 13 bases, with 8 bases left between them. Germline V gene data show CDR1 as LGHDT and CDR2 as YNNKEL (reference sequence). Sequencing used immunoSEQ multiplex PCR; TCRdb keeps in-frame clones, though not all of them. The table includes about 280,000 clones, under 90% detected once. The chain is built from TRBV3-1 (or the pseudogene TRBV3-2) and TRBJ1-6; D unclear. Sequenced sample: peripheral blood. The sequence was collected from a woman in her 50s who had recovered from COVID-19. The CDR3 reads CASSQGALPLHF. The CDR3 nucleotides are TGTGCCAGCAGCCAAGGGGCTCTCCCCCTCCACTTT.